This paragraph covers one T cell receptor beta chain sequence. Antigen unknown. This sample is drawn from a study of regulatory T cells. With V trimmed by 6 bases and J by 2 bases, 6 bases remained unmatched. This CDR3 has 14 amino acids. CDR1 and CDR2 from the germline V gene are MDHEN and SYDVKM. Every patient with CD3G deficiency had evidence of autoimmunity. CD4+ cells were sorted into CD25-high CD127-low regulatory cells and CD25-low CD127-high conventional cells. Overall study results and limits: In patients, unique TRB V-J pairs were restricted and V/J usage skewed, especially in Tregs. Hydrophobic residues at CDR3 positions 6 and 7 were enriched in conventional CD4+ T cells of CD3G-deficient patients.

Primers: 52 TRBV forward and 13 TRBJ reverse. The table came from immunoSEQ multiplex PCR; TCRdb's copy has only in-frame clones and leaves some out. The table has 30,000 to 40,000 clones, 85% to 95% seen once. The sample taken for sequencing was conventional CD4+ T cells sorted from blood. The J gene is TRBJ2-7, the V gene TRBV28; 8 nucleotides match TRBD1. This clonotype originated in a child aged 2 to 10 with CD3G deficiency. CDR3 sequence reads: CASRRQGLAYEQYF. CDR3 in DNA: TGTGCCAGCAGGCGACAGGGGCTAGCCTACGAGCAGTACTTC.